These 3 T cell receptor beta chains came from one sample sequenced in a study of metastatic and nonmetastatic thyroid tumors. TCRdb reprocessed the PCR reads via MiXCR. The table lists about 48,000 clones, more than 20% of them singletons. Prior to thyroid surgery, none of the patients had received any treatment. The sample consisted of blood. All receptors come from a male donor with papillary thyroid cancer or a benign thyroid nodule (not recorded which). Some clones in this sample may be carry-over from other donors' samples.

The chain uses TRBV12-3 or TRBV12-4 and TRBJ1-1, with a tentative D call TRBD1 (6 bases). Trimming removed 3 bases at V and 1 base at J, with 12 bases between. The CDR3 runs 15 residues. The CDR3 is CASSFGDTRNTEAFF. For the CDR3, the DNA is TGTGCCAGCAGTTTTGGGGACACACGGAACACTGAAGCTTTCTTT.

This clone was recorded at least ten times. The genes are TRBV11-3 and TRBJ2-1, with D perhaps matching TRBD1 (5 bases). Deletions cut 5 bases from V and 4 bases from J, with 15 bases between. This CDR3 is built from 15 residues. Germline V gene sequence: CDR1 SGHNT, CDR2 YENEEA. The chain's CDR3 is CASSPETANYNEQFF. DNA of the CDR3: TGTGCCAGCAGCCCGGAGACAGCGAATTACAATGAGCAGTTCTTC.

The rearrangement joins TRBV5-8 to TRBJ2-7; 7 bases fit TRBD1. J was trimmed by 6 bases and V by 6 bases; bases with no gene match: 18. CDR1 is SGHTS and CDR2 is YDEGEE in the germline V gene. The CDR3 consists of 16 residues. CDR3: CASIVDRAFRTGEQYF. In nucleotides, the CDR3 is TGTGCCAGCATCGTCGACCGGGCCTTCAGGACAGGCGAGCAGTACTTC.